Shown below are 21 T cell receptor beta chains from a single sample sequenced in a study of shared clonotypes between healthy human individuals (dated by TCRdb to the early 2020s). For the CD8 naive samples, CD45RO-negative cells were positively selected for CCR7, yielding a CD45RA+CCR7+ population from which TemRA cells were excluded. Library preparation used the immunoSEQ multiplex PCR assay. TCRdb stores this immuneACCESS table with in-frame sequences only. Part of the clones is absent; in the studies checked, under half of the shortfall reflects unresolved V genes, and no reason is known for the rest. The sample includes over 2 million clones, with approximately 94% observed a single time. Approximately 1.2% of the sample is taken by the ten largest. Sample: naive CD8+ T cells sorted from blood. In the paper's terms, the cell subset or site label means: CD45RA+CCR7+. Receptors were obtained from a man aged 18 to 30 in good health.

This clone appeared once. The chain recombines TRBV2 with TRBJ2-7, with no clear D. The germline V and J ends were trimmed by 6 bases and 0 bases, with 9 bases remaining between them. The germline V gene encodes CDR1 SNHLY and CDR2 FYNNEI. The CDR3 is 13 amino acids. As DNA, the CDR3 is TGTGCCAGCAGCTTGACGGTCTCCTACGAGCAGTACTTC. It encodes CASSLTVSYEQYF.

The chain recombines TRBV9 with TRBJ2-5; 8 bases line up with TRBD2. This CDR3 has 16 amino acids. Germline V gene sequence: CDR1 SGDLS, CDR2 YYNGEE. V was pared by 4 bases and J by 1 base, with 9 bases of the junction left unmatched. CDR3 residues: CASSLPREAAQETQYF. CDR3 DNA sequence: TGTGCCAGCAGCCTCCCGCGGGAGGCCGCCCAAGAGACCCAGTACTTC.

Worth noting for this clone: Other DNA sequences in this specimen translate into the identical CDR3. The chain has TRBV9 and TRBJ2-5, with D perhaps TRBD1 or TRBD2 (5 bases each). V lost 3 bases and J 3 bases, leaving 12 bases between the germline ends. There are 14 residues in the CDR3. The germline CDR1 and CDR2 sequences are SGDLS and YYNGEE. The CDR3 bases are TGTGCCAGCAGCGACCGGGACCGAGAAGAGACCCAGTACTTC. This sequence encodes CASSDRDREETQYF.

The rearrangement joins TRBV9 to TRBJ1-1; D possibly corresponds to TRBD1 (6 bases). The germline CDR1 and CDR2 sequences are SGDLS and YYNGEE. CDR3 size: 15 residues. The V and J ends lost 2 bases and 10 bases respectively, with 21 bases between them. The CDR3 spells CASSVGGQSDIGAFF. The CDR3 region has the DNA TGTGCCAGCAGCGTGGGTGGACAGTCTGATATTGGAGCTTTCTTT.

The chain joins TRBV15 to TRBJ1-2, with D uncertain. CDR3 length equals 15 residues. Germline lookup yields CDR1 LNHNV and CDR2 YYDKDF (reference sequence). V lost 4 bases to trimming and J lost 4 bases, with 16 bases between them. CDR3: CATSKGGGYSYGYTF. As DNA, the CDR3 is TGTGCCACCAGCAAGGGCGGAGGGTACTCCTATGGCTACACCTTC.

The rearrangement uses TRBV10-1 and TRBJ1-6; D uncertain. The germline V gene encodes CDR1 WNHNN and CDR2 SYGVQD (reference sequence). The V gene lost 3 bases and the J gene lost 7 bases, with 16 bases spanning the gap. CDR3 length equals 16 residues. CDR3 DNA sequence: TGCGCCAGCAGTGAAGGCCCACTGCCCTCCAATTCACCCCTCCACTTT. Its translation is CASSEGPLPSNSPLHF.

V gene TRBV10-3 combines with J gene TRBJ2-2; unclear D gene. V was shortened by 6 bases and J by 6 bases, with 11 bases between the two germline ends. Germline-derived CDR1 and CDR2 are ENHRY and SYGVKD. The CDR3 is 13 residues long. Here the CDR3 reads CAISHPNAGELFF. As DNA, the CDR3 is TGTGCCATCAGCCACCCTAACGCCGGGGAGCTGTTTTTT.

Comment on this clone: Other DNA sequences of this sample code for an identical CDR3. The rearrangement uses TRBV19 and TRBJ2-1; D ambiguous. Germline V gene lookup returns CDR1 LNHDA and CDR2 SQIVND (reference sequence). V was clipped by 1 base and J by 4 bases, with 5 bases between them. The CDR3 runs to 13 residues. Here the CDR3 DNA reads TGTGCCAGTAGTATAGGGGCTTACAATGAGCAGTTCTTC. Its protein is CASSIGAYNEQFF.

This chain joins TRBV7-2 and TRBJ2-7; 12 bases are shared with TRBD2. Unmatched junction bases numbered 6, after V lost 4 bases and J lost 2 bases. The CDR3 runs 16 residues. Looked up from germline, CDR1 is SGHTA and CDR2 is FQGNSA. CDR3 bases: TGTGCCAGCAGCTCCACACTAGCGGGAGGTACCTACGAGCAGTACTTC. Translation gives CASSSTLAGGTYEQYF.

V usage is TRBV7-8 and J usage is TRBJ1-2; D might be TRBD1 (5 bases). Germline CDR1 SGHVS, CDR2 FQNEAQ. V was pared by 6 bases and J by 6 bases, with 35 bases between. The CDR3 contains 20 residues. The CDR3 spells CASRLIGSRAADPSINGYTF. CDR3 nucleotide sequence: TGTGCCAGCAGACTTATTGGCAGCAGGGCGGCAGACCCTTCCATCAATGGCTACACCTTC.

The chain employs TRBV6-5 and TRBJ2-2; 11 positions agree with TRBD1. From germline, CDR1 is MNHEY and CDR2 SVGAGI. V trimming: 6 bases; J trimming: 3 bases; junction bases outside the gene matches: 3. CDR3 length equals 15 residues. The CDR3 here is CASSKGQGDTGELFF. The CDR3 nucleotides read TGTGCCAGCAGCAAGGGACAGGGGGACACCGGGGAGCTGTTTTTT.

The chain links TRBV9 to TRBJ2-1; D gene uncertain. Germline CDR1 and CDR2: SGDLS and YYNGEE. CDR3 length: 14 amino acids. V lost 0 bases, J lost 6 bases, and 10 bases lay in between. The chain's CDR3 is CASSVGPGPNEQFF. The CDR3 nucleotides are TGTGCCAGCAGCGTAGGTCCCGGCCCCAATGAGCAGTTCTTC.

The chain recombines TRBV19 with TRBJ2-2; D call uncertain. This CDR3 comprises 11 residues. Trimming took 7 bases from V and 6 from J, leaving 6 bases between them. Germline V CDR1 and CDR2: LNHDA, SQIVND (reference sequence). For the CDR3, the DNA is TGTGCCAGTAACTCCGCCGGGGAGCTGTTTTTT. It specifies CASNSAGELFF.

The chain employs TRBV4-1 and TRBJ2-7; 7 bases line up with TRBD2. The CDR3 has 15 residues. J gave up 6 bases and V 3 bases, and 11 bases lay outside the gene matches. From germline, CDR1 is MGHRA and CDR2 YSYEKL. CDR3 bases: TGCGCCAGCAGCCACCCCAATCCGGGGGGTTTCGAGCAGTACTTC. It translates to CASSHPNPGGFEQYF.

This chain connects TRBV7-9 to TRBJ1-2, with 7 bases fitting TRBD1. The CDR3 is 14 amino acids. The V segment lost 4 bases and the J segment 5 bases; nucleotides outside the gene matches: 7. CDR1 is SEHNR, CDR2 FQNEAQ, per germline (reference sequence). Here the CDR3 reads CASSSSMTGYGYTF. The CDR3 DNA sequence: TGTGCCAGCAGCTCATCAATGACAGGGTATGGCTACACCTTC.

This chain links TRBV4-2 with TRBJ2-7, with D maybe TRBD2 (5 bases). The CDR3 sequence is 14 residues long. Germline V CDR1 and CDR2: LGHNA, YNFKEQ. V lost 0 bases, J lost 3 bases, and 9 bases lay in between. This CDR3 reads CASSQDLGSYEQYF. As DNA, the CDR3 is TGTGCCAGCAGCCAAGATCTAGGGAGCTACGAGCAGTACTTC.

The V call is TRBV4-3, the J call TRBJ1-1; D is possibly TRBD1 (5 bases). Trimming left V 4 bases short and J 0 bases short, with 12 bases between. This CDR3 contains 15 residues. Looked up from germline, CDR1 is LGHNA and CDR2 is YSLEER. CDR3 loop: CASSLGGGVNTEAFF. In DNA form, the CDR3 reads TGCGCCAGCAGCCTAGGCGGGGGAGTGAACACTGAAGCTTTCTTT.

This chain uses TRBV4-1 with TRBJ2-2; 11 bases map to TRBD2. This CDR3 has 14 residues. The trim removed 10 bases at V and 5 bases at J, leaving 6 bases unmatched. CDR1 is MGHRA and CDR2 is YSYEKL in the germline V gene. The CDR3 region has the DNA TGCGCCACGGGACTAGCGGTGCTAACCGGGGAGCTGTTTTTT. Translating gives CATGLAVLTGELFF.

For this clone: Other DNA sequences from this sample encode an identical CDR3 as well. The gene calls are TRBV4-3 and TRBJ2-7, with D unclear. The CDR3 extends over 13 amino acids. V dropped 0 bases and J dropped 0 bases, with 3 bases sitting between them. Germline V gene data show CDR1 as LGHNA and CDR2 as YSLEER. CDR3 coding DNA: TGCGCCAGCAGCCAAGAATCCTCCTACGAGCAGTACTTC. This encodes CASSQESSYEQYF.

This chain uses TRBV6-1 with TRBJ2-7; D may be TRBD1 or TRBD2 (6 bases each). Per the germline V gene, CDR1 is MNHNS and CDR2 is SASEGT. The CDR3 length is 14 residues. V lost 2 bases, J lost 6 bases, and 14 bases lay in between. CDR3 DNA: TGTGCCAGCAGTGAACTTCCGGGGGCGGGCGAGCAGTACTTC. Protein sequence: CASSELPGAGEQYF.

The chain has TRBV4-2 and TRBJ1-2, with D unclear. The germline V gene encodes CDR1 LGHNA and CDR2 YNFKEQ. This CDR3 has 14 amino acids. The ends were cut back, 0 bases at V and 5 bases at J, with 10 bases in the middle. Here the CDR3 reads CASSQEGRPYGYTF. The CDR3 nucleotides are TGTGCCAGCAGCCAAGAGGGCAGGCCTTATGGCTACACCTTC.